This TCR beta chain was obtained from a study of blood T cells in healthy people across ages. Study conclusions and caveats: A roughly linear age-dependent decrease characterized TCR beta diversity per million T cells. Any changes in expanded clonotypes were possibly confounded, as donor CMV status remained unknown.

A second PCR, run for about 6 to 11 cycles, used a sample-barcoded 5' primer plus a J-beta primer mix. TCRdb reprocessed the 5' RACE reads with MiXCR, giving one entry per CDR3 protein. The sample has 1.2 million to 1.5 million distinct CDR3 sequences, almost 60% seen once; the top ten hold 5.5% to 8%. Concerning this clonotype: Its antigen remains unknown.

V lost 1 base and J 2 bases, leaving 14 bases between the germline ends. The CDR3 spans 16 residues. Germline CDR1 reads LGHDT; CDR2 reads YNNKEL (reference sequence). The receptor was derived from a man younger than 35 in good health. The sample comprised blood. This rearrangement joins TRBV3-1 to TRBJ1-2, with D perhaps matching TRBD1 (5 bases). The DNA of the CDR3 is TGTGCCAGCAGCCAAGTGGGGACGGCAGCCAACTATGGCTACACCTTC. Its protein product is CASSQVGTAANYGYTF.